Each of the 28 T cell receptor beta chains below was sequenced from the same sample in a study of PD-L1 blockade in urothelial cancer. Here immunoSEQ multiplex PCR was the method, and the copy in TCRdb shows in-frame clones only, minus some. The sample has some 71,000 clones; approximately 80% are singletons. Time point: pretreatment peripheral blood. The material was PBMCs, obtained around atezolizumab (anti-PD-L1) treatment. These receptors were obtained from a man between 35 and 55 years old with urothelial cancer.

V and J are TRBV2 and TRBJ2-1; tentatively, D is TRBD1 (5 bases). V lost 7 bases, J lost 0 bases, and 16 bases lay in between. The CDR3 has 16 amino acids. Germline CDR1 and CDR2: SNHLY and FYNNEI. CDR3 in amino acids: CASKFQGPSSYNEQFF. CDR3 in DNA: TGTGCCAGCAAATTCCAGGGCCCGAGCTCCTACAATGAGCAGTTCTTC.

J is TRBJ1-3 and V is TRBV19; possibly TRBD1 for D (6 bases). CDR3 size: 18 residues. Trimming removed 5 bases from V and 0 bases from J, with 20 bases in between. Germline CDR1 LNHDA, CDR2 SQIVND (reference sequence). CDR3 protein: CASSLSPGAGGSGNTIYF. In DNA, the CDR3 is TGTGCCAGTAGTCTCTCCCCAGGGGCAGGCGGCTCTGGAAACACCATATATTTT.

The chain uses TRBV12-5 and TRBJ2-2; 10 nucleotides agree with TRBD1. Germline V gene lookup returns CDR1 LGHNT and CDR2 FRNRAP. With 1 base clipped from V and 5 bases from J, the junction kept 4 bases outside the gene matches. CDR3 size: 16 residues. Written as DNA, the CDR3 is TGTGCTAGTGGTTTGGGCCGGGACAGGGGAACCGGGGAGCTGTTTTTT. Encoded protein: CASGLGRDRGTGELFF.

The CDR3: CSASRTAQHF. The CDR3 DNA follows: TGCAGTGCTAGCAGGACAGCCCAGCATTTT. The chain joins TRBV20-1 to TRBJ1-5, with D tentatively TRBD1 (6 bases). Germline CDR1 and CDR2: DFQATT and SNEGSKA (reference sequence). V gave up 3 bases and J gave up 11 bases, with 8 bases separating them. The CDR3 length is 10 residues.

The chain joins TRBV28 to TRBJ2-2, with TRBD1 matching 9 bases. This CDR3 has 19 amino acids. Trimming cost V 5 bases and J 5 bases; bases outside gene matches: 18. CDR1 MDHEN and CDR2 SYDVKM come from the germline V gene. CDR3 sequence reads: CASSASTSWTGEGTGELFF. CDR3 bases: TGTGCCAGCAGTGCTTCAACGTCCTGGACAGGGGAGGGAACCGGGGAGCTGTTTTTT.

The CDR3 DNA is TGTGCCAGCAGCCCCCGAGGGACACAACGAACTGGGGCCAACGTCCTGACTTTC. It yields the protein CASSPRGTQRTGANVLTF. The chain joins TRBV7-8 to TRBJ2-6; D possibly corresponds to TRBD1 (6 bases). This CDR3 contains 18 residues. Germline V gene sequence: CDR1 SGHVS, CDR2 FQNEAQ. Trimming took off 5 bases at V and 2 bases at J, with 19 bases between the two ends. The full variable domain, in which reference TRBV7-8 and TRBJ2-6 provide the parts outside the CDR3, is GAGVSQSPRYKVAKRGQDVALRCDPISGHVSLFWYQQALGQGPEFLTYFQNEAQLDKSGLPSDRFFAERPEGSVSTLKIQRTQQEDSAVYLCASSPRGTQRTGANVLTFGAGSRLTVL.

This chain uses TRBV28 with TRBJ1-2; TRBD1 aligns across 9 bases. CDR3 length: 14 amino acids. Germline V lookup: CDR1 MDHEN, CDR2 SYDVKM. V lost 6 bases and J lost 8; bases outside the gene matches: 10. The CDR3 coding sequence is TGTGCCAGCAGGTCGGGACAGGGAGGAGAGGGCTACACCTTC. Its protein is CASRSGQGGEGYTF.

The genes are TRBV7-3 and TRBJ2-7; the match to TRBD2 covers 7 bases. In germline, CDR1 is SGHTA, CDR2 FQGTGA. The CDR3 is 11 residues long. J gave up 7 bases and V 11 bases, and 8 bases lay outside the gene matches. The CDR3 here is CAGGVRGEQYF. CDR3 nucleotide sequence: TGTGCCGGGGGGGTTCGAGGGGAGCAGTACTTC.

There are a few counts of this clone. The chain uses TRBV28 and TRBJ1-5; 9 bases fit TRBD1. With 3 bases clipped from V and 6 bases from J, the junction kept 15 bases outside the gene matches. The germline gives CDR1 MDHEN, CDR2 SYDVKM. This CDR3 is 18 amino acids long. The CDR3 protein is CASSFFRTGTGLGQPQHF. CDR3 coding DNA: TGTGCCAGCAGTTTTTTTCGGACCGGGACAGGGTTGGGTCAGCCCCAGCATTTT.

J is TRBJ2-1 and V is TRBV28; D is uncertain. The CDR3 consists of 12 residues. Germline assignment: CDR1 MDHEN and CDR2 SYDVKM. Trimming pared 6 bases from V and 10 bases from J, leaving 13 bases between. CDR3 nucleotide sequence: TGTGCCAGCAGGTCTACTACGTGGGAGCAGTTCTTC. Translating gives CASRSTTWEQFF.

The V call is TRBV7-9, the J call TRBJ1-5; the match to TRBD1 covers 12 bases. Trimming took 5 bases from V and 5 from J; bases not matched to a gene: 4. Per the germline V gene, CDR1 is SEHNR and CDR2 is FQNEAQ (reference sequence). The CDR3 is made up of 15 amino acids. CDR3 sequence: CASSPGQGAYQPQHF. Here the CDR3 DNA reads TGTGCCAGCAGCCCGGGACAGGGGGCCTATCAGCCCCAGCATTTT.

The CDR3: CASSPGGSGLQGPQHF. For the CDR3, the DNA is TGCGCCAGCAGCCCGGGGGGTTCAGGTCTTCAAGGGCCCCAGCATTTT. This sequence joins TRBV5-1 and TRBJ1-5, with TRBD1 as a possible D gene (5 bases). Germline CDR1 SGHRS, CDR2 YFSETQ. With 4 bases removed from V and 9 bases from J, the gap between germline ends came to 23 bases. The CDR3 has 16 residues.

The V call is TRBV9, the J call TRBJ2-2; 13 nucleotides match TRBD2. Germline V CDR1 and CDR2: SGDLS, YYNGEE. The CDR3 sequence is 18 residues long. V shed 8 bases, J shed 0 bases, and the junction held 10 bases outside the gene matches. CDR3 bases: TGTGCCAGTTTCGGACTAGCGGGAGCCTCTTCGAACACCGGGGAGCTGTTTTTT. It translates to CASFGLAGASSNTGELFF. Variable domain in full (rest from reference TRBV9 and TRBJ2-2): DSGVTQTPKHLITATGQRVTLRCSPRSGDLSVYWYQQSLDQGLQFLIQYYNGEERAKGNILERFSAQQFPDLHSELNLSSLELGDSALYFCASFGLAGASSNTGELFFGEGSRLTVL.

This clone was observed a single time. The chain carries TRBV15 and TRBJ2-5; TRBD1 is a possible D gene (6 bases). The J call is in doubt because the DNA end fits TRBJ2-7 better. This CDR3 comprises 16 residues. Germline CDR1 LNHNV, CDR2 YYDKDF (reference sequence). CDR3 in amino acids: CATSRDGAGESYEQYF. The CDR3 coding sequence is TGTGCCACCAGCAGAGATGGAGCAGGGGAATCCTACGAGCAGTACTTC.

This sequence joins TRBV7-6 and TRBJ2-1, with TRBD1 identical over 10 bases. This CDR3 spans 15 amino acids. J lost 7 bases, V lost 2 bases, and 5 bases had no gene match. The germline V gene encodes CDR1 SGHVS and CDR2 FNYEAQ. In DNA, the CDR3 is TGTGCCAGCAGCTTAAGGGACAGGGGAAGGAATGAGCAGTTCTTC. This gives the protein CASSLRDRGRNEQFF.

V gene TRBV13 combines with J gene TRBJ1-4; weak D call: TRBD1 (6 bases). Trimming removed 5 bases at V and 8 bases at J, with 18 bases between. CDR3 length: 15 amino acids. The germline CDR1 and CDR2 sequences are PRHDT and FYEKMQ (reference sequence). CDR3 sequence reads: CASSRARDTLEKLFF. The DNA for the CDR3 is TGTGCCAGCAGCAGAGCCCGGGACACCTTGGAAAAACTGTTTTTT. Combining the CDR3 with reference TRBV13 and TRBJ1-4 gives the whole variable domain AAGVIQSPRHLIKEKRETATLKCYPIPRHDTVYWYQQGPGQDPQFLISFYEKMQSDKGSIPDRFSAQQFSDYHSELNMSSLELGDSALYFCASSRARDTLEKLFFGSGTQLSVL.

In its sample, this clone is medium-sized. The chain employs TRBV11-1 and TRBJ1-4; TRBD1 agrees at 7 bases. CDR1 is SGHAT, CDR2 FQDESV, per germline (reference sequence). The CDR3 totals 13 residues. V trimming: 5 bases; J trimming: 7 bases; junction bases outside the gene matches: 4. The CDR3: CASSMNRGEKLFF. For the CDR3, the DNA is TGTGCCAGCAGCATGAACAGGGGTGAAAAACTGTTTTTT.

The V and J genes are TRBV29-1 and TRBJ2-2; TRBD2 matches at 9 bases. The CDR3 spans 14 residues. CDR1 SQVTM and CDR2 ANQGSEA come from the germline V gene. V lost 4 bases and J lost 6; bases outside the gene matches: 6. CDR3 in amino acids: CSVVLAGRAGELFF. The DNA of the CDR3 is TGCAGCGTTGTTCTAGCGGGACGGGCCGGGGAGCTGTTTTTT.

V and J are TRBV19 and TRBJ1-1; 9 bases match TRBD1. With 7 bases clipped from V and 3 bases from J, the junction kept 3 bases outside the gene matches. CDR1 is LNHDA and CDR2 is SQIVND in the germline V gene (reference sequence). The CDR3 is made up of 13 amino acids. The CDR3 loop is CASNRGLDTEAFF. Written as DNA, the CDR3 is TGTGCCAGTAACAGGGGGCTAGACACTGAAGCTTTCTTT. Supplemented by reference TRBV19 and TRBJ1-1, the full variable domain reads DGGITQSPKYLFRKEGQNVTLSCEQNLNHDAMYWYRQDPGQGLRLIYYSQIVNDFQKGDIAEGYSVSREKKESFPLTVTSAQKNPTAFYLCASNRGLDTEAFFGQGTRLTVV.

The count of this clone is one. The CDR3 DNA sequence: TGTGCCAGCAGGGCGGCGCGTGGGACTAGCGGACCCTACGAGCAGTACTTC. It translates to CASRAARGTSGPYEQYF. The chain combines TRBV14 with TRBJ2-7; 11 bases match TRBD2. V shed 6 bases and J 2 bases; nucleotides not matched to a gene: 12. Per the germline V gene, CDR1 is SGHDN and CDR2 is FVKESK. The CDR3 contains 17 residues.

A single count supports this clone. The chain combines TRBV4-3 with TRBJ2-7; 11 bases agree with TRBD2. From germline, CDR1 is LGHNA and CDR2 YSLEER. CDR3 size: 16 residues. The junction had 7 bases not matched to a gene; V was cut back by 1 base and J by 5 bases. This chain's CDR3 is CASSQAGLAGGNEQYF. The CDR3 DNA sequence: TGCGCCAGCAGCCAAGCCGGCCTAGCGGGAGGAAACGAGCAGTACTTC.

J is TRBJ1-4 and V is TRBV11-3, with TRBD1 matching 8 bases. In germline, CDR1 is SGHNT, CDR2 YENEEA. The CDR3 covers 14 residues. With V trimmed by 4 bases and J by 7 bases, 5 bases remained unmatched. The CDR3 bases are TGTGCCAGCAGCTCGGACAGGGAGGGTGAAAAACTGTTTTTT. Amino acids: CASSSDREGEKLFF. The full variable domain, in which reference TRBV11-3 and TRBJ1-4 provide the parts outside the CDR3, is EAGVVQSPRYKIIEKKQPVAFWCNPISGHNTLYWYLQNLGQGPELLIRYENEEAVDDSQLPKDRFSAERLKGVDSTLKIQPAELGDSAVYLCASSSDREGEKLFFGSGTQLSVL.

This CDR3 reads CAWRVGGRNAFF. The CDR3 DNA sequence: TGTGCCTGGAGGGTGGGAGGGCGAAACGCTTTCTTT. The chain uses TRBV30 and TRBJ1-1; D gene unclear. CDR1 is GTSNPN, CDR2 SVGIG, per germline (reference sequence). This CDR3 has 12 residues. V shed 3 bases and J shed 11 bases, with 16 bases lying between them.

The V gene is TRBV5-1, the J gene TRBJ2-1; tentative D call: TRBD2 (6 bases). V lost 1 base, J lost 1 base, and 12 bases lay in between. Germline V gene data show CDR1 as SGHRS and CDR2 as YFSETQ. The CDR3 extends over 16 amino acids. CDR3 region: CASSLPGGGSYNEQFF. DNA for the CDR3: TGCGCCAGCAGCTTGCCGGGCGGAGGGTCCTACAATGAGCAGTTCTTC.

This clone was observed a single time. The V gene is TRBV6-6, the J gene TRBJ2-7; 8 nucleotides agree with TRBD1. The J segment lost 4 bases and the V segment lost 7 bases, leaving 9 bases of the junction unmatched. The length of the CDR3 is 14 residues. In germline, CDR1 is MNHNY, CDR2 SVGAGI (reference sequence). In nucleotides, the CDR3 is TGTGCCAGCACCTCCGGGACAGGAGTTTACGAGCAGTACTTC. It translates to CASTSGTGVYEQYF.

The chain links TRBV4-2 to TRBJ2-7; 9 bases agree with TRBD1. Germline lookup yields CDR1 LGHNA and CDR2 YNFKEQ. V gave up 2 bases and J gave up 2 bases; unmatched junction bases: 10. The CDR3 is 17 amino acids. The CDR3 loop is CASSQRTGTGIPYEQYF. CDR3 DNA sequence: TGTGCCAGCAGCCAAAGAACCGGGACAGGGATTCCCTACGAGCAGTACTTC.

In nucleotides, the CDR3 is TGTGCCTGGAGTGTACCAAGACAGGGCGGGGAAAAACTGTTTTTT. As protein: CAWSVPRQGGEKLFF. V usage is TRBV30 and J usage is TRBJ1-4; TRBD1 agrees at 7 bases. J lost 8 bases, V lost 0 bases, and 9 bases had no gene match. Per the germline V gene, CDR1 is GTSNPN and CDR2 is SVGIG (reference sequence). The CDR3 spans 15 residues.

This chain connects TRBV6-5 to TRBJ2-3, with 7 bases identical to TRBD2. Germline CDR1 reads MNHEY; CDR2 reads SVGAGI. The CDR3 runs 14 residues. The junction had 3 bases not matched to a gene; V was cut back by 6 bases and J by 0 bases. The CDR3 coding sequence is TGTGCCAGCAGGGGGGGGACTAGCACAGATACGCAGTATTTT. Its translation is CASRGGTSTDTQYF.